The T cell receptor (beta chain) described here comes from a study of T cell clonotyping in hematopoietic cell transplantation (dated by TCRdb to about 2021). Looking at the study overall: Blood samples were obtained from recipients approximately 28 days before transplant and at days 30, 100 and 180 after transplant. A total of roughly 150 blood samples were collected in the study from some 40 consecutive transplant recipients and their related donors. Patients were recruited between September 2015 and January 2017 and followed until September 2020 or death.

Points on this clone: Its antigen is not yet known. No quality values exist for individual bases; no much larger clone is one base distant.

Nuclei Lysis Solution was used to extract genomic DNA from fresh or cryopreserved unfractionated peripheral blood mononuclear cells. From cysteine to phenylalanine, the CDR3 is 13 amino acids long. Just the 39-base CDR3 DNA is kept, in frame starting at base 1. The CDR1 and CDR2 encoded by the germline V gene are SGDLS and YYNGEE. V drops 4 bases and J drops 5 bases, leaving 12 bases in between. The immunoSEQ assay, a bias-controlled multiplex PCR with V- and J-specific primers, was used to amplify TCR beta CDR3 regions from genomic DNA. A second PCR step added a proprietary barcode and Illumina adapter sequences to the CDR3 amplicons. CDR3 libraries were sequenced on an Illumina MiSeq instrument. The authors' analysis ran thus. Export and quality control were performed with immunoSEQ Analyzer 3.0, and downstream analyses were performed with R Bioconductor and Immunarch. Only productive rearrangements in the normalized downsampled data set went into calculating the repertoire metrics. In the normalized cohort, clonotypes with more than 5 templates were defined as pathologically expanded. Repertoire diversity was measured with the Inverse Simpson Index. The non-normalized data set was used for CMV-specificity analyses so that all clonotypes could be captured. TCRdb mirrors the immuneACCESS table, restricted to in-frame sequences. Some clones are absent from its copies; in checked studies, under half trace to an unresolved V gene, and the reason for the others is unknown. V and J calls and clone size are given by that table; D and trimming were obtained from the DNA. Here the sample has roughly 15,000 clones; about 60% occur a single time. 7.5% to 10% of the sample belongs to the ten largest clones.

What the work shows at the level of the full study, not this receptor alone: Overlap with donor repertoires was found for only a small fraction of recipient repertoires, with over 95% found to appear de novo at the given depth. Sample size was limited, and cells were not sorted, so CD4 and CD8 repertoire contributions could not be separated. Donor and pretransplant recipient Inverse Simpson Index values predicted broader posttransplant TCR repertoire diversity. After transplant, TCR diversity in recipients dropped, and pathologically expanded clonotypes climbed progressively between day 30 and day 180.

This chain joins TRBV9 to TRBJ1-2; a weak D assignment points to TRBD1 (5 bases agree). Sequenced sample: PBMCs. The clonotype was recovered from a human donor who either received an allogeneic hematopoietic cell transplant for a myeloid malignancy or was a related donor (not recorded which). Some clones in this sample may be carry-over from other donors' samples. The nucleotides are TGTGCCAGCAGCCCTGGGGGATTGTATGGCTACACCTTC. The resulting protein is CASSPGGLYGYTF.